These 10 T cell receptor beta chains share one sample of origin, sequenced in a study of blood T cells in healthy people across ages. The authors ran a second PCR of roughly 7 to 11 cycles using a sample-barcoded 5' primer and a J-beta primer mix. TCRdb reprocessed the 5' RACE reads with MiXCR, giving one entry per CDR3 protein. The table lists more than 650,000 distinct CDR3 sequences, under 30% of them singletons. The same sample was also used in a study of T cells of mothers and their children.

The specimen sequenced was blood. The receptors stem from a boy younger than 18 in good health.

J is TRBJ2-3 and V is TRBV20-1; 9 bases match TRBD1. From germline, CDR1 is DFQATT and CDR2 SNEGSKA (reference sequence). V was pared by 6 bases and J by 4 bases, with 8 bases of the junction left unmatched. CDR3 length equals 14 residues. The DNA for the CDR3 is TGCAGTGCAAGCGACAGGGGGGACTCAGATACGCAGTATTTT. Translation: CSASDRGDSDTQYF.

V and J are TRBV29-1 and TRBJ2-1; the match to TRBD1 covers 8 bases. Germline trimming cut 8 bases from V and 1 base from J; bases unmatched to any gene: 4. Germline loops: CDR1 SQVTM, CDR2 ANQGSEA. The CDR3 is 13 residues long. CDR3 in amino acids: CSFRQGSYNEQFF. CDR3 sequence (DNA): TGCAGCTTCCGACAGGGGTCCTACAATGAGCAGTTCTTC.

This clonotype was observed a handful of times. An end of the junction differs from the germline gene, which may be a read error. The chain links TRBV7-2 to TRBJ2-7; D gene uncertain. Germline CDR1 and CDR2: SGHTA and FQGNSA. CDR3 length: 13 residues. DNA of the CDR3: TGTGCCAGCAGCTCCGGCCCCGCCTACGGGCAGTACTTC. Protein: CASSSGPAYGQYF.

The rearrangement links TRBV10-3 to TRBJ2-3; D possibly uses TRBD1 or TRBD2 (6 bases each). V was trimmed by 11 bases and J by 0 bases, leaving 27 bases between them. There are 18 residues in the CDR3. The V gene's germline CDR1 is ENHRY and CDR2 SYGVKD. The CDR3: CASVPRQAWGASTDTQYF. DNA of the CDR3: TGTGCCTCCGTCCCCAGACAGGCATGGGGGGCGAGCACAGATACGCAGTATTTT.

There are a few counts of this clonotype. The chain couples TRBV2 to TRBJ2-1; D is possibly TRBD2 (7 bases). The CDR3 sequence is 15 residues long. V lost 2 bases to trimming and J lost 4 bases, with 12 bases between them. Germline CDR1 is SNHLY and CDR2 is FYNNEI. The CDR3 reads CASSEYGGQYNEQFF. CDR3 nucleotides: TGTGCCAGCAGTGAATACGGGGGGCAGTACAATGAGCAGTTCTTC.

The sample holds a few counts of this clonotype. The chain is built from TRBV10-3 and TRBJ2-2; 7 bases map to TRBD1. This CDR3 has 14 amino acids. The germline gives CDR1 ENHRY, CDR2 SYGVKD. V lost 6 bases and J lost 4; bases outside the gene matches: 5. The CDR3, as DNA: TGTGCCATCAGCTGGGACAGACCCACCGGGGAGCTGTTTTTT. The encoded protein is CAISWDRPTGELFF.

The chain joins TRBV7-9 to TRBJ1-6, with D unclear. Germline V gene sequence: CDR1 SEHNR, CDR2 FQNEAQ (reference sequence). Trimming cost V 1 base and J 10 bases, with 5 bases left between them. This CDR3 is built from 12 residues. The CDR3 loop is CASSLGQSPLHF. The CDR3 DNA follows: TGTGCCAGCAGCTTAGGGCAATCACCCCTCCACTTT.

This clonotype has a handful of counts. CDR3 loop: CASSLVTRDRFYGYTF. CDR3 nucleotide sequence: TGTGCCAGCAGTTTAGTGACCCGGGACAGATTCTATGGCTACACCTTC. The chain uses TRBV12-3 or TRBV12-4 and TRBJ1-2; 7 bases align to TRBD1. V shed 1 base and J 4 bases; nucleotides not matched to a gene: 9. The CDR3 totals 16 residues.

This clonotype was counted a single time. The rearrangement joins TRBV12-3 or TRBV12-4 to TRBJ2-3; no reliable D call. V was clipped by 5 bases and J by 6 bases, with 9 bases between them. The CDR3 has 12 amino acids. CDR3 sequence: CASSVRSDTQYF. The CDR3 DNA is TGTGCCAGCAGTGTCCGCAGCGATACGCAGTATTTT.

The sample holds a few counts of this clonotype. The gene calls are TRBV29-1 and TRBJ1-2, with TRBD1 identical over 8 bases. Germline V lookup: CDR1 SQVTM, CDR2 ANQGSEA. V trimming: 0 bases; J trimming: 5 bases; junction bases outside the gene matches: 5. The CDR3 has 14 residues. CDR3 in amino acids: CSVEEGQGAYGYTF. As DNA, the CDR3 is TGCAGCGTTGAAGAAGGACAGGGAGCATATGGCTACACCTTC.